A selection of T cell receptor beta chains follows, all from one sample in a study of blood T cell repertoires in COVID-19. Some clones are missing from TCRdb's copy, which holds only in-frame ones; the method was immunoSEQ multiplex PCR. Among 320,000 or so clones listed, roughly 85% were seen once. The sequencing sample was made of PBMCs or T cells enriched from blood (not recorded which). These receptors originate from a woman aged 25 to 39 who had been exposed to COVID-19. Both conserved end residues are part of each CDR3. D genes are given only for firm matches. The size of a clone is reported for some rows only, either as once, few or many, or as a class for expanded clones.

V gene	J gene	D gene	clone size	CDR3 protein	CDR3 DNA
TRBV6-1	TRBJ1-1	NA	NA	CASSETVNTEAFF	TGTGCCAGCAGTGAGACAGTGAACACTGAAGCTTTCTTT
TRBV4-2	TRBJ1-6	NA	NA	CASSQVQINSPLHF	TGTGCCAGCAGCCAAGTACAGATTAATTCACCCCTCCACTTT
TRBV7-9	TRBJ1-1	TRBD1	NA	CASSPGGWTEAFF	TGTGCCAGCAGCCCAGGGGGGTGGACTGAAGCTTTCTTT
TRBV7-9	TRBJ1-2	NA	NA	CASSLGVRQGYGYTF	TGTGCCAGCAGCTTAGGAGTCCGGCAGGGATATGGCTACACCTTC
TRBV9	TRBJ2-1	TRBD2	NA	CASSATGTISHNEQFF	TGTGCCAGCAGCGCGACCGGGACTATATCGCACAATGAGCAGTTCTTC
TRBV19	TRBJ2-3	TRBD2	NA	CASRGGGRGRETSTDTQYF	TGTGCCTCACGGGGCGGGGGGCGCGGGAGGGAAACTAGCACAGATACGCAGTATTTT
TRBV6-5	TRBJ1-5	NA	NA	CASRDRTYSNQPQHF	TGTGCCAGCAGGGACAGAACCTATAGCAATCAGCCCCAGCATTTT
TRBV24-1	TRBJ2-3	TRBD2	once	CATALAGGTDTQYF	TGTGCCACCGCTCTAGCGGGGGGCACAGATACGCAGTATTTT
TRBV7-8	TRBJ2-2	TRBD2	NA	CASSILAGGPGELFF	TGTGCCAGCAGCATACTAGCGGGAGGCCCCGGGGAGCTGTTTTTT
TRBV7-2	TRBJ2-3	NA	few	CASSNRWDTQYF	TGTGCCAGCAGCAACCGGTGGGATACGCAGTATTTT
TRBV19	TRBJ1-1	NA	NA	CASSIDLEAFF	TGTGCCAGTAGTATAGACCTTGAAGCTTTCTTT
TRBV7-2	TRBJ2-2	NA	NA	CASSFRGGRELFF	TGTGCCAGCAGCTTTAGGGGGGGCAGGGAGCTGTTTTTT
TRBV30	TRBJ1-2	NA	NA	CAWSVTSDYGYTF	TGTGCCTGGAGTGTAACCAGCGACTATGGCTACACCTTC
TRBV28	TRBJ2-4	NA	NA	CASSHPESRAKNIQYF	TGTGCCAGCAGCCACCCGGAGAGTAGAGCCAAAAACATTCAGTACTTC
TRBV25-1	TRBJ1-1	NA	NA	CASSDNLEGNTEAFF	TGTGCCAGCAGTGACAACTTGGAGGGTAACACTGAAGCTTTCTTT